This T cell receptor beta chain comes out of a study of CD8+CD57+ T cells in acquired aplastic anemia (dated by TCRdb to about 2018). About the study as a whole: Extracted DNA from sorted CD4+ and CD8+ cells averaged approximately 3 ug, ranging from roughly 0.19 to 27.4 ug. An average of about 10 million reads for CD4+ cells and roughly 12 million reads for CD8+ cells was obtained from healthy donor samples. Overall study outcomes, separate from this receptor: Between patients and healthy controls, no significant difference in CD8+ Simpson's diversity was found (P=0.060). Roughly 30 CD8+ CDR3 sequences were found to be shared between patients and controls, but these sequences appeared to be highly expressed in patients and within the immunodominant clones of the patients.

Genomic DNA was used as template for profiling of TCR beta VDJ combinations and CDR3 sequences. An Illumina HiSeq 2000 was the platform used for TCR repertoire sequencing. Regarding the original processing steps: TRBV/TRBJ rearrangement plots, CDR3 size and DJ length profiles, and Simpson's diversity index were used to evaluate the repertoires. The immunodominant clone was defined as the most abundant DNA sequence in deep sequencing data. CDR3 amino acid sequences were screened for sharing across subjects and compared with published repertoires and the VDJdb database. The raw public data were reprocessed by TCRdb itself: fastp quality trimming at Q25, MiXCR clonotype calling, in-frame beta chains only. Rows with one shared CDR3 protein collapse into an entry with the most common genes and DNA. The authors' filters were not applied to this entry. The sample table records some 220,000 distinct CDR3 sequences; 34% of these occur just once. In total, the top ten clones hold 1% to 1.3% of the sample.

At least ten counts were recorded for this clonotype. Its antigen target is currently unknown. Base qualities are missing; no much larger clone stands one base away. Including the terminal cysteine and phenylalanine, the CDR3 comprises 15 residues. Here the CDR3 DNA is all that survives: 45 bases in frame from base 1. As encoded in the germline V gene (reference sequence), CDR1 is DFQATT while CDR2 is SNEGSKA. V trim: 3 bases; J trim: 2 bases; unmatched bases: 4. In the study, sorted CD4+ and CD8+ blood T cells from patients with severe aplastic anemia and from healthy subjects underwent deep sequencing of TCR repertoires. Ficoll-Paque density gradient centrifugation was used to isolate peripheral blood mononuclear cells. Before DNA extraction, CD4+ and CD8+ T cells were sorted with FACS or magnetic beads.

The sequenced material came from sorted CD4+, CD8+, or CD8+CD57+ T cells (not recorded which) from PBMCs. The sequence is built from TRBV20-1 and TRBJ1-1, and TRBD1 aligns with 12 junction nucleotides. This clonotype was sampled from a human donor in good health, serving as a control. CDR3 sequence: CSARGTGGINTEAFF. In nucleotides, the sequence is TGCAGTGCTAGGGGGACAGGGGGCATTAACACTGAAGCTTTCTTT.